Shown below are 15 T cell receptor beta chains from a single sample sequenced in a study of beta chain features in type 1 diabetes. Their antigen targets remain unknown. Every isolated RNA sample was fully reverse transcribed, so sequencing captured expressed TCRB transcripts. TCRdb keeps only in-frame clones here, not all; method: immunoSEQ multiplex PCR. Among hundreds of thousands of clones, 15% were seen once, and the ten largest hold approximately 0.015%. Study-wide findings and caveats: Researchers report that Type 1 diabetes patients had moderately but significantly shorter TCRB CDR3s across all four CD4+ subsets.

The sample taken for sequencing was naive CD4+ T cells from blood. These receptors came from a man aged 18 to 30 with type 1 diabetes.

A few counts support this clone. This rearrangement joins TRBV28 to TRBJ2-4, with 13 bases that match TRBD2. Trimming took 3 bases from V and 3 from J; bases not matched to a gene: 8. Per the germline V gene, CDR1 is MDHEN and CDR2 is SYDVKM. The CDR3 sequence is 18 residues long. The CDR3 DNA is TGTGCCAGCAGTTTTTTACTAGCGGGGGGGCCGGGCAAAAACATTCAGTACTTC. Residues: CASSFLLAGGPGKNIQYF.

This clone was seen a few times. The V gene is TRBV6-5, the J gene TRBJ1-5, with TRBD1 matching 9 bases. V shed 6 bases, J shed 3 bases, and the junction held 6 bases outside the gene matches. The germline V gene encodes CDR1 MNHEY and CDR2 SVGAGI. There are 15 residues in the CDR3. The CDR3 protein is CASRPGQGFNQPQHF. Here the CDR3 DNA reads TGTGCCAGCAGGCCGGGACAGGGCTTCAATCAGCCCCAGCATTTT.

This chain uses TRBV18 with TRBJ1-2, with 12 bases matching TRBD1. Trimming at V came to 2 bases and at J to 6 bases, leaving 1 base not matched to a gene. The V gene's germline CDR1 is KGHSH and CDR2 LQKENI. The CDR3 length is 14 residues. The DNA for the CDR3 is TGTGCCAGCTCACCAGGGACAGGGGGCCATGGCTACACCTTC. Its translation is CASSPGTGGHGYTF.

The V call is TRBV14, the J call TRBJ2-1; D remains unclear. Germline V gives CDR1 SGHDN, CDR2 FVKESK. Trimming took off 0 bases at V and 5 bases at J, with 14 bases between the two ends. The CDR3 is made up of 16 amino acids. In DNA form, the CDR3 reads TGTGCCAGCAGCCAAGATCTGGGCGAGTCGAACAATGAGCAGTTCTTC. This sequence encodes CASSQDLGESNNEQFF.

The chain is built from TRBV5-4 and TRBJ2-3; a weak D match, TRBD2 (5 bases). Germline CDR1 and CDR2: SGHNT and YYREEE (reference sequence). The CDR3 covers 15 residues. The germline V and J ends were trimmed by 3 bases and 2 bases, with 13 bases remaining between them. The CDR3 region has the DNA TGTGCCAGCAGCTGGAGAGGACTGAACACAGATACGCAGTATTTT. This sequence encodes CASSWRGLNTDTQYF.

This chain uses TRBV27 with TRBJ1-1; D not certain. The V gene's germline CDR1 is MNHEY and CDR2 SMNVEV (reference sequence). The CDR3 spans 14 residues. Trimming shortened V by 3 bases and J by 1 base, and 9 bases separated the two germline ends. The CDR3 sequence is CASSLGLGNTEAFF. CDR3 coding DNA: TGTGCCAGCAGTTTGGGCCTCGGGAACACTGAAGCTTTCTTT.

A few counts support this clone. The genes are TRBV6-5 and TRBJ2-5, with D perhaps matching TRBD2 (7 bases). Trimming removed 2 bases at V and 9 bases at J, with 19 bases between. CDR1 is MNHEY, CDR2 SVGAGI, per germline. The CDR3 has 15 amino acids. CDR3 DNA: TGTGCCAGCAGTTACCAGGCGGAGCGGGGACAACCCCAGTACTTC. Protein: CASSYQAERGQPQYF.

This clone has just a few counts. Other DNA sequences in this sample translate to the same CDR3. This chain joins TRBV7-9 and TRBJ2-1, with 11 positions matching TRBD1. CDR3 length equals 15 residues. The ends lost 5 bases at V and 4 bases at J; junction bases unmatched: 4. The germline CDR1 and CDR2 sequences are SEHNR and FQNEAQ (reference sequence). The CDR3 loop reads CASSLGQGAYNEQFF. Here the CDR3 DNA reads TGTGCCAGCAGCCTCGGACAGGGGGCTTACAATGAGCAGTTCTTC.

The chain carries TRBV4-1 and TRBJ2-3; 9 bases agree with TRBD2. Germline CDR1 reads MGHRA; CDR2 reads YSYEKL. The CDR3 has 15 residues. J gave up 4 bases and V 3 bases, and 5 bases lay outside the gene matches. DNA of the CDR3: TGCGCCAGCAGCCAGGTAGCGGGAGTGGCAGATACGCAGTATTTT. Translating it yields CASSQVAGVADTQYF.

This clone turned up a few times. CDR3 nucleotides: TGTGCCAGCAGCGCCCAACAGGGCAATGAGCAGTTCTTC. Protein product: CASSAQQGNEQFF. V is TRBV2 and J is TRBJ2-1; TRBD1 is a possible D gene (6 bases). Deletions cut 6 bases from V and 6 bases from J, with 12 bases between. This CDR3 is built from 13 residues. In germline, CDR1 is SNHLY, CDR2 FYNNEI.

The DNA for the CDR3 is TGTGCCAGCAGTGAGCCGGGACAGGCAAGGGATGAGCAGTTCTTC. Its protein is CASSEPGQARDEQFF. This chain joins TRBV6-1 and TRBJ2-1; the match to TRBD1 covers 8 bases. This CDR3 is built from 15 residues. V lost 3 bases to trimming and J lost 8 bases; unmatched junction nucleotides: 9. Germline CDR1 is MNHNS and CDR2 is SASEGT.

The chain combines TRBV2 with TRBJ2-2; possible D gene TRBD1, 5 bases. The CDR3 is 13 amino acids. V gave up 1 base and J gave up 6 bases, with 6 bases separating them. Germline CDR1 reads SNHLY; CDR2 reads FYNNEI. For the CDR3, the DNA is TGTGCCAGCAGTGAAGGGGGCCCCGGGGAGCTGTTTTTT. This encodes CASSEGGPGELFF.

This clone was observed a handful of times. The chain employs TRBV10-3 and TRBJ2-1, with 16 bases lining up with TRBD2. Germline CDR1 ENHRY, CDR2 SYGVKD. The V and J ends lost 5 bases and 4 bases, in that order; junction bases with no gene match: 8. This CDR3 region has 18 residues. The CDR3 nucleotides are TGTGCCATCAGTAAGGGACTAGCGGGAGGGTCTTTGTACAATGAGCAGTTCTTC. Amino acids: CAISKGLAGGSLYNEQFF.

In its sample, this clone was seen a few times. The V call is TRBV5-8, the J call TRBJ2-1, with D perhaps matching TRBD2 (6 bases). Germline assignment: CDR1 SGHTS and CDR2 YDEGEE. The CDR3 runs 15 residues. Deletions cut 1 base from V and 4 bases from J, with 12 bases between. CDR3 DNA sequence: TGTGCCAGCAGCTTGTTGGGGGGTTTATACAATGAGCAGTTCTTC. This sequence encodes CASSLLGGLYNEQFF.

This chain joins TRBV11-2 and TRBJ1-1; 11 positions agree with TRBD1. Germline CDR1 SGHAT, CDR2 FQNNGV. Trimming cost V 0 bases and J 2 bases; bases outside gene matches: 5. There are 17 residues in the CDR3. The CDR3 loop is CASSLEGTGGSNTEAFF. The DNA of the CDR3 is TGTGCCAGCAGCTTAGAAGGGACAGGGGGATCAAACACTGAAGCTTTCTTT.